This T cell receptor (beta chain) was retrieved from a study of cytomegalovirus exposure and HLA in healthy donors. The V gene end was trimmed by 0 bases and the J gene end by 4 bases; junction bases not matched to a gene: 7. Germline V gives CDR1 MGHRA, CDR2 YSYEKL. The CDR3 spans 17 residues. The data were produced by immunoSEQ multiplex PCR, yet TCRdb's version contains in-frame clones alone and is incomplete. Here the sample spans around 220,000 clones, roughly 88% being singletons. About this clone: Its specificity is unknown.

Whole-study findings and limits: Most TCR sequences were seen very rarely across donors, but some public TCRs occurred in many. The study recorded 160 or so TCR beta chains that were cytomegalovirus-associated.

What was sequenced was PBMCs. The chain combines TRBV4-1 with TRBJ2-1, with 9 bases that match TRBD1. This clonotype was sampled from a woman aged 18-29 years in good health and CMV-seronegative. The CDR3 here is CASSQDLRTGVYNEQFF. CDR3 bases: TGCGCCAGCAGCCAAGATCTCAGGACAGGGGTATACAATGAGCAGTTCTTC.